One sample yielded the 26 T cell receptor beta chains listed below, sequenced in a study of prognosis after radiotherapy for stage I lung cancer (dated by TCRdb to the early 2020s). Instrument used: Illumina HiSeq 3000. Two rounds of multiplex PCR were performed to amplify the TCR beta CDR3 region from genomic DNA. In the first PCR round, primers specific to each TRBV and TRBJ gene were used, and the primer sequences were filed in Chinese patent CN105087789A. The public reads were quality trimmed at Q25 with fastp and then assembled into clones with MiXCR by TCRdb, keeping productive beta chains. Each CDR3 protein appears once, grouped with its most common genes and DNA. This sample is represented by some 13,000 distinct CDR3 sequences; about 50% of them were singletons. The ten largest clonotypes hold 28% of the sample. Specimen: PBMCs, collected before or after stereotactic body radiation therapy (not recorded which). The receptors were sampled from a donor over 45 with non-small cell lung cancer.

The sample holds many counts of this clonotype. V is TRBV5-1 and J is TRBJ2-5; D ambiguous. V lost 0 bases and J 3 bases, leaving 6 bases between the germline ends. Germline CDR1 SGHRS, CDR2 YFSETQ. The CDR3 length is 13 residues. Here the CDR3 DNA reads TGCGCCAGCAGCTTGGTGGGCGAAGAGACCCAGTACTTC. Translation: CASSLVGEETQYF.

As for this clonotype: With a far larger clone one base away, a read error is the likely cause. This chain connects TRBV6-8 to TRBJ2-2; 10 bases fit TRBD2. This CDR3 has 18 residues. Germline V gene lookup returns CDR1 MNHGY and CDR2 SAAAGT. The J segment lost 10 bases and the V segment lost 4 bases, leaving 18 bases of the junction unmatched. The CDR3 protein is CASSSRTSGRTSAEELFF. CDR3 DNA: TGTGCCAGCAGTTCCCGGACTAGCGGCCGAACGAGTGCCGAGGAGCTGTTTTTT.

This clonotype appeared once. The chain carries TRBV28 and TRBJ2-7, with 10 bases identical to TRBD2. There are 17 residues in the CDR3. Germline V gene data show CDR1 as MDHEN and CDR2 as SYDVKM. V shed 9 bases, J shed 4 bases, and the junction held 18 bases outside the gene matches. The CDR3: CASPQVMISGRSYEQYF. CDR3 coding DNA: TGTGCCAGTCCACAAGTAATGATTAGCGGGAGGTCTTACGAGCAGTACTTC. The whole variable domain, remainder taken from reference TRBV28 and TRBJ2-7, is DVKVTQSSRYLVKRTGEKVFLECVQDMDHENMFWYRQDPGLGLRLIYFSYDVKMKEKGDIPEGYSVSREKKERFSLILESASTNQTSMYLCASPQVMISGRSYEQYFGPGTRLTVT.

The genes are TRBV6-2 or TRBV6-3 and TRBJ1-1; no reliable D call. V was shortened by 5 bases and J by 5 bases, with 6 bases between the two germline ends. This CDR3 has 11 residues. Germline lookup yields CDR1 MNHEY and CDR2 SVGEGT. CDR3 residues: CASSRWTEAFF. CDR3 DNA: TGTGCCAGCAGTCGGTGGACTGAAGCTTTCTTT.

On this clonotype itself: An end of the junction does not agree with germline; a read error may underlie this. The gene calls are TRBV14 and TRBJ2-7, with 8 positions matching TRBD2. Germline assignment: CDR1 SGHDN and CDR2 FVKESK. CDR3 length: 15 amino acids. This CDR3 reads CASSREREYRYEQYF. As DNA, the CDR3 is TGTGCCAGCAGCCGGGAGCGGGAGTATAGATACGAGCAATACTTC.

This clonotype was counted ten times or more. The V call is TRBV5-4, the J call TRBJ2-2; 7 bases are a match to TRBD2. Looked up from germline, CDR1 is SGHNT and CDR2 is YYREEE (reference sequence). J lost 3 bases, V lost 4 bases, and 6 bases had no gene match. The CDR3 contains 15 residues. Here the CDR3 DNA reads TGTGCCAGCAGCCCAGGGACTACCCACACCGGGGAGCTGTTTTTT. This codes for CASSPGTTHTGELFF.

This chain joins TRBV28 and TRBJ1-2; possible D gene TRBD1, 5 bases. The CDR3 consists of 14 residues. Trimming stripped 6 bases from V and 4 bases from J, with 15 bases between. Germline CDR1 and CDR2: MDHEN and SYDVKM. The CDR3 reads CASSRQCQGYGYTF. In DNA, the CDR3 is TGTGCCAGCAGCCGACAGTGTCAGGGCTATGGCTACACCTTC.

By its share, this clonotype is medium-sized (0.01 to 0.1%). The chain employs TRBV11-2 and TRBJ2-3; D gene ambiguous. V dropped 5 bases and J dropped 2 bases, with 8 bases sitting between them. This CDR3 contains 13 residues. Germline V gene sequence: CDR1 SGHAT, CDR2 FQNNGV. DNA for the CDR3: TGTGCCAGCAGCCATAACCCCACAGATACGCAGTATTTT. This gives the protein CASSHNPTDTQYF.

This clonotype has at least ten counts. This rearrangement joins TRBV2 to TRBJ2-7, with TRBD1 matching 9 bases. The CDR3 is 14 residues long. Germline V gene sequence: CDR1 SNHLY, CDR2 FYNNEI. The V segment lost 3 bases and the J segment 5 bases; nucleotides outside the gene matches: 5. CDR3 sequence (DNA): TGTGCCAGCAGTGAGAGGACAGGGGCCCACGAGCAGTACTTC. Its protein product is CASSERTGAHEQYF.

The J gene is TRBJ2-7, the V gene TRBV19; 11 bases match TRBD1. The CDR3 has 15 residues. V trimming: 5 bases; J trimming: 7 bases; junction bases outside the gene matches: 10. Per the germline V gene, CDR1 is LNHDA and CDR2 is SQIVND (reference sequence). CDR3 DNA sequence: TGTGCCAGTAGTGTCCCGGCCGGGACAGGGGGTGAGCAGTACTTC. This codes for CASSVPAGTGGEQYF. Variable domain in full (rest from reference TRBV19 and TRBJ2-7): DGGITQSPKYLFRKEGQNVTLSCEQNLNHDAMYWYRQDPGQGLRLIYYSQIVNDFQKGDIAEGYSVSREKKESFPLTVTSAQKNPTAFYLCASSVPAGTGGEQYFGPGTRLTVT.

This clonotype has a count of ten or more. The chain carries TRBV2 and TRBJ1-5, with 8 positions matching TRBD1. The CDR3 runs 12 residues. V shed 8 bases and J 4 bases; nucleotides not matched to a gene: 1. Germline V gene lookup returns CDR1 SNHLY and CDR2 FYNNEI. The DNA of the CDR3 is TGTGCCAGCCGACAGGGGAATCAGCCCCAGCATTTT. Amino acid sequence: CASRQGNQPQHF. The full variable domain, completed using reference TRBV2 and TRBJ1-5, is EPEVTQTPSHQVTQMGQEVILRCVPISNHLYFYWYRQILGQKVEFLVSFYNNEISEKSEIFDDQFSVERPDGSNFTLKIRSTKLEDSAMYFCASRQGNQPQHFGDGTRLSIL.

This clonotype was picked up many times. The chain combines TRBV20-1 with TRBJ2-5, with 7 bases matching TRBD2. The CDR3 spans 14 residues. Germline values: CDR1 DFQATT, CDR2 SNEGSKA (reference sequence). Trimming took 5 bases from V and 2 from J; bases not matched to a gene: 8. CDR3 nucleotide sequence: TGCAGTGCTTACGGGGGGACGCAACAAGAGACCCAGTACTTC. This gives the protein CSAYGGTQQETQYF.

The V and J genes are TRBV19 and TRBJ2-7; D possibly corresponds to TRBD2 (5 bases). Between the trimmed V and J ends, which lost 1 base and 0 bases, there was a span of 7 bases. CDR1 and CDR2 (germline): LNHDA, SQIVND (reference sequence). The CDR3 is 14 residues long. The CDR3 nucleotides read TGTGCCAGTAGTATAGCGGGGAGCTCCTACGAGCAGTACTTC. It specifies CASSIAGSSYEQYF. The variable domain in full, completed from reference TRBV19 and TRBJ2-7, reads DGGITQSPKYLFRKEGQNVTLSCEQNLNHDAMYWYRQDPGQGLRLIYYSQIVNDFQKGDIAEGYSVSREKKESFPLTVTSAQKNPTAFYLCASSIAGSSYEQYFGPGTRLTVT.

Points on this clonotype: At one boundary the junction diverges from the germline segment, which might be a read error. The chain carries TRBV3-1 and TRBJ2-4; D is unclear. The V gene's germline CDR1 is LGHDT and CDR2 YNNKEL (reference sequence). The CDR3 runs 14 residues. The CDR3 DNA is TGTGCCAGCAGCTACGATATTGCCAAAAACATTCAGTCCTTC. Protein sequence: CASSYDIAKNIQSF.

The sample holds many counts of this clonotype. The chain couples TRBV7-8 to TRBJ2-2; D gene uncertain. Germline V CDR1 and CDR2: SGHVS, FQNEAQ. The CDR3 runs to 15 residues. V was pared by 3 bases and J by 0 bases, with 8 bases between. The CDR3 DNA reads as TGTGCCAGCAGCTTCCCTCTAGCGAACACCGGGGAGCTGTTTTTT. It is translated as CASSFPLANTGELFF.

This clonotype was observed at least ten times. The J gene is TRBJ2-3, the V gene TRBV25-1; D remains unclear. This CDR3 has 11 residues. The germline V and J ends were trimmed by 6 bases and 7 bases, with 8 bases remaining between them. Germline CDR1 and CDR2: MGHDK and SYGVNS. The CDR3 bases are TGTGCCAGCAGCACTGAGTATACGCAGTATTTT. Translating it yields CASSTEYTQYF.

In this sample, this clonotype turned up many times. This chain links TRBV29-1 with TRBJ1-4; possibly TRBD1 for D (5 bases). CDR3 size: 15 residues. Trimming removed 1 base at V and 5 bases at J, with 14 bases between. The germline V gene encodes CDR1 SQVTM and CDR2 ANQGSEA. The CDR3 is CSVEVGGWGNEKLFF. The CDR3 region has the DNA TGCAGCGTTGAAGTTGGGGGTTGGGGGAATGAAAAACTGTTTTTT.

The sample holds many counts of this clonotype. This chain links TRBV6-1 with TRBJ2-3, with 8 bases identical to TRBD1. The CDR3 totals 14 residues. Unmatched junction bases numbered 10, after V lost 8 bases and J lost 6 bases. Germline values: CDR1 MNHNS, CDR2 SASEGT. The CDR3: CASVGRGQGDTQYF. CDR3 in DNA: TGTGCCAGCGTAGGCAGGGGGCAAGGTGATACGCAGTATTTT.

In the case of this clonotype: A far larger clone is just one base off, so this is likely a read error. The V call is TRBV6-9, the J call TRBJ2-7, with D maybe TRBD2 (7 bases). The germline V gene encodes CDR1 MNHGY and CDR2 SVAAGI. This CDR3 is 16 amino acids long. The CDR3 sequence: CASSYRGRDNSYGQYF. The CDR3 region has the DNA TGTGCCAGCAGTTACCGTGGGAGGGACAACTCCTACGGGCAGTACTTC.

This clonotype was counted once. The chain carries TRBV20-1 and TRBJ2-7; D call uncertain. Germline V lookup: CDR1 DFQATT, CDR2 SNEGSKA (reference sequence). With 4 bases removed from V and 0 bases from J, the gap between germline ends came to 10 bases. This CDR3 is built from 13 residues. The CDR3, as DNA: TGCAGTGCTATAGCAAGAATCTCCTACGAGCAGTACTTC. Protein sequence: CSAIARISYEQYF.

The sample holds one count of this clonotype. In DNA form, the CDR3 reads TGTGCCAGCAGTTATGGGGTCGGAATTTCACCCCTCCACTTT. Translated, it gives CASSYGVGISPLHF. This rearrangement joins TRBV6-9 to TRBJ1-6; no reliable D call. The germline CDR1 and CDR2 sequences are MNHGY and SVAAGI. The CDR3 is 14 residues long. V was clipped by 2 bases and J by 9 bases, with 11 bases between them.

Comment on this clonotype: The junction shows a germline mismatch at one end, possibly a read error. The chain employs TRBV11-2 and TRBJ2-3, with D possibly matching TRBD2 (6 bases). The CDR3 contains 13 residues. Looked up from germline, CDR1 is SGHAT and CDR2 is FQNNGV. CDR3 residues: CASSLEPGGTQYF. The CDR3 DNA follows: TGTGCCAGCAGCCTAGAACCCGGGGGTACGCAGTATTTT.

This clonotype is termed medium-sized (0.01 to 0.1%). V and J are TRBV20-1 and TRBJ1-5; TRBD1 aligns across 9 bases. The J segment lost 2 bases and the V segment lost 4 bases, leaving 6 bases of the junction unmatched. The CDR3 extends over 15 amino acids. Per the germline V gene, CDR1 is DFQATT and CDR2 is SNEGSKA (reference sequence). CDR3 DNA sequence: TGCAGTGCTAAACCCAGGACAGGGGGCAATCAGCCCCAGCATTTT. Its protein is CSAKPRTGGNQPQHF.

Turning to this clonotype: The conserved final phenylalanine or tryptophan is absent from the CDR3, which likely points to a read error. CDR3 in amino acids: CASSRSRVPYYGYTL. CDR3 coding DNA: TGTGCCAGCAGCCGAAGCAGGGTGCCCTACTATGGCTACACCTTG. The rearrangement uses TRBV6-1 and TRBJ1-2, with D possibly matching TRBD1 (5 bases). This CDR3 contains 15 residues. Germline assignment: CDR1 MNHNS and CDR2 SASEGT. Trimming shortened V by 6 bases and J by 3 bases, and 17 bases separated the two germline ends.

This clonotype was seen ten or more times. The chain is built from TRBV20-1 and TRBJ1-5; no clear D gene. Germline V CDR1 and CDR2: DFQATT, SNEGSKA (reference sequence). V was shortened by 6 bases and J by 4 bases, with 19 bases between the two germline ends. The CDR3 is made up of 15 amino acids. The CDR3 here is CSARAGTATNQPQHF. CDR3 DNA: TGCAGTGCCCGAGCGGGCACAGCTACGAATCAGCCCCAGCATTTT.

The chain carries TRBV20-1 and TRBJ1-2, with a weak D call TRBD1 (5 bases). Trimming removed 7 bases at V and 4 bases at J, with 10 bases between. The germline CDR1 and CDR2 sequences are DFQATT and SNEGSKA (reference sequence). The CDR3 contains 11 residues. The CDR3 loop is CSGQRGYGYTF. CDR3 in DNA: TGCAGTGGACAGCGAGGCTATGGCTACACCTTC.